The entry below gives a single TCR beta chain sequence along with its context. This sample was included in a study of technical replicates of blood from several donors. The CDR3 consists of 15 residues. Germline CDR1 reads SGHAT; CDR2 reads FQDESV (reference sequence). V lost 6 bases and J lost 4; bases outside the gene matches: 9. The assay was immunoSEQ multiplex PCR, and TCRdb's table has in-frame clones only and misses some. The sample shows approximately 73,000 clones, 92% of them seen only once. This chain links TRBV11-1 with TRBJ2-3; 8 bases are shared with TRBD2. The sequence derives from a human donor in good health. Material for sequencing was T cells isolated from PBMCs. CDR3 coding DNA: TGTGCCAGCAGGGAGCGGGAGAAAGTCGCAGATACGCAGTATTTT. As protein: CASREREKVADTQYF.